This T cell receptor (beta chain) was profiled in a study of beta chain features in type 1 diabetes. About the study: Researchers looked at approximately 110,000,000 sorted cells across all samples. General study points: The influence of HLA type on TCRB rearrangement stayed undetermined. Shorter TCRB CDR3s, moderately but significantly so, were found in Type 1 diabetes patients in all four CD4+ subsets.

The sequenced template was cDNA made from the entire isolated RNA. An average roughly 3.6 million reads came from naive, central memory and regulatory T cell samples. Profiled with immunoSEQ multiplex PCR; TCRdb holds only in-frame clones, not every one. Here the sample spans under 400,000 clones, roughly 15% being singletons. This clone was recorded at least ten times. Its antigen is unidentified. The CDR3 length is 18 residues. Germline V gene sequence: CDR1 KGHSH, CDR2 LQKENI. The V and J ends lost 3 bases and 0 bases, in that order; junction bases with no gene match: 9. This receptor was taken from a man aged 25-45 years in good health. This chain links TRBV18 with TRBJ2-2; 8 bases match TRBD1. The sequencing sample was made of central memory CD4+ T cells from blood. CDR3 region: CASSPPDRAYSNTGELFF. The CDR3 DNA is TGTGCCAGCTCACCTCCGGACAGGGCATATTCGAACACCGGGGAGCTGTTTTTT.